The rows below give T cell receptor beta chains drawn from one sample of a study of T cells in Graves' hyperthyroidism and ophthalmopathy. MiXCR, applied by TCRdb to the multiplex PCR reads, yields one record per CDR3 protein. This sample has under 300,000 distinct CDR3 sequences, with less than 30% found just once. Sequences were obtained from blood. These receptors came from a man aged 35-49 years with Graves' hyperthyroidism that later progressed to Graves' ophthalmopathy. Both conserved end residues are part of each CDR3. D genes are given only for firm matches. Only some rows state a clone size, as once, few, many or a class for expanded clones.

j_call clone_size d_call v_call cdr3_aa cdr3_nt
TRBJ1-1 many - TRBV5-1 CASSLSVQTEAFF TGCGCCAGCAGCTTGTCAGTACAAACTGAAGCTTTCTTT
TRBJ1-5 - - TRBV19 CASKQASNQPQHF TGTGCCAGTAAACAGGCGAGCAATCAGCCCCAGCATTTT
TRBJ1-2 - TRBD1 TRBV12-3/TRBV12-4 CASSSRDGGTGRIGYTF TGTGCCAGCAGTTCTAGAGACGGGGGGACAGGGAGGATTGGCTACACCTTC
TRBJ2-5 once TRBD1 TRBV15 CATSRVRTGGASGLQETQYF TGTGCCACCAGCAGAGTGCGGACAGGGGGTGCTAGCGGCCTCCAAGAGACCCAGTACTTC
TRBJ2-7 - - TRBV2 CASSVQGISYEQYF TGTGCCAGCAGTGTGCAGGGGATCTCCTACGAGCAGTACTTC
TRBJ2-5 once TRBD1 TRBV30 CAWSRGQGVQETQYF TGTGCCTGGAGCCGGGGACAGGGGGTTCAAGAGACCCAGTACTTC
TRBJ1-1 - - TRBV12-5 CASGLEVQAFF TGTGCTAGTGGTTTGGAAGTACAGGCTTTCTTT
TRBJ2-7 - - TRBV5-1 CPSSPQGRGSSYEQYF TGCCCCAGCAGCCCACAGGGACGGGGGAGCTCCTACGAGCAGTACTTC
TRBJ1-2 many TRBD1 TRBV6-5 CASRDRGDYGYTF TGTGCCAGCCGGGACAGGGGAGACTATGGCTACACCTTC
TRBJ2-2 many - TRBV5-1 CASSSSGTGGELFF TGCGCCAGCAGCTCTAGTGGGACGGGCGGGGAGCTGTTTTTT
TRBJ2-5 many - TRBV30 CAWSVRANQETQYF TGTGCCTGGAGTGTACGGGCAAACCAAGAGACCCAGTACTTC
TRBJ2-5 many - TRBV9 CASSPSTPQETQYF TGTGCCAGCAGCCCGAGCACACCGCAAGAGACCCAGTACTTC
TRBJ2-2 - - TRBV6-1 CASRTDLSTGELFF TGTGCCAGCAGAACAGATCTGAGCACCGGGGAGCTGTTTTTT
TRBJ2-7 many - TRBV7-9 CASSLVAGYEQYF TGTGCCAGCAGCTTAGTGGCTGGCTACGAGCAGTACTTC
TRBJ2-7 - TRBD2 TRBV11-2 CASSLDGGSTHYEQYF TGTGCCAGCAGCTTAGACGGCGGGAGCACTCACTACGAGCAGTACTTC
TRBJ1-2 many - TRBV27 CASSQAGQNYGYTF TGTGCCAGCAGTCAAGCGGGACAAAACTATGGCTACACCTTC
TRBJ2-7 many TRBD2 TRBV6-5 CASSLSSGSPEQYF TGTGCCAGCAGTCTATCTAGCGGGAGTCCCGAGCAGTACTTC
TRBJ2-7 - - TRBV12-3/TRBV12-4 CASSPQGTPYEQYF TGTGCCAGCAGTCCTCAGGGGACCCCCTACGAGCAGTACTTC
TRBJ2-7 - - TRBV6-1 CASSRTDEQYF TGTGCCAGCAGTCGCACGGACGAGCAGTACTTC
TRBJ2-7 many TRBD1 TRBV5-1 CASSWTGSSSYEQYF TGCGCCAGCAGCTGGACAGGGTCGAGCTCCTACGAGCAGTACTTC
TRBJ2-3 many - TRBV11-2 CASSPKSASSTDTQYF TGTGCCAGCAGCCCGAAAAGCGCGTCTAGCACAGATACGCAGTATTTT
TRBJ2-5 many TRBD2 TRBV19 CASSISLAGGETQYF TGTGCCAGTAGTATATCCCTAGCGGGAGGTGAGACCCAGTACTTC
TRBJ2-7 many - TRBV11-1 CASSDPQIRQGGPGEQYF TGTGCCAGCAGCGACCCACAAATCCGACAGGGAGGGCCGGGGGAGCAGTACTTC
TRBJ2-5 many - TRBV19 CASSPEGADRTQYF TGTGCCAGTAGCCCCGAGGGCGCGGACAGGACCCAGTACTTC